A single sample gave rise to the 4 T cell receptor beta chains below, sequenced in a study of patients and donors after allogeneic stem cell transplantation. TCRdb fed the RT-PCR reads into MiXCR, producing one record per CDR3 protein. This sample yields about 200,000 distinct CDR3 sequences, of which around two fifths are seen a single time; 30% to 35% belongs to the top ten. The sequenced sample was blood, either unsorted or a sorted T cell fraction (not recorded which). These receptors were obtained from a human donor who was either an allogeneic HSCT recipient or a stem cell or donor lymphocyte infusion donor (not recorded which). It is not recorded whose cells these are; they may come from a transplant donor.

This clonotype was seen more than once but under ten times. This rearrangement joins TRBV3-1 to TRBJ2-2, with 11 nucleotides matching TRBD2. J was trimmed by 13 bases and V by 8 bases; bases with no gene match: 12. Germline lookup yields CDR1 LGHDT and CDR2 YNNKEL (reference sequence). The CDR3 has 14 amino acids. In nucleotides, the CDR3 is TGTGCCAGCGGGGGACTAGCGGACCGAGGCGGGCTGTTTTTT. It is translated as CASGGLADRGGLFF. Looking up the rest from reference TRBV3-1 and TRBJ2-2 gives the full variable domain: DTAVSQTPKYLVTQMGNDKSIKCEQNLGHDTMYWYKQDSKKFLKIMFSYNNKELIINETVPNRFSPKSPDKAHLNLHINSLELGDSAVYFCASGGLADRGGLFFGEGSRLTVL.

The chain carries TRBV12-3 or TRBV12-4 and TRBJ1-1; D unresolved. The CDR3 has 15 amino acids. V was trimmed by 7 bases and J by 1 base, leaving 16 bases between them. As DNA, the CDR3 is TGTGCCAGCACCCTTATCAGACTAACGAACACTGAAGCTTTCTTT. It translates to CASTLIRLTNTEAFF.

The gene calls are TRBV7-2 and TRBJ1-1; TRBD1 aligns across 9 bases. The CDR3 is 16 amino acids. V shed 0 bases and J 4 bases; nucleotides not matched to a gene: 6. Germline V gene sequence: CDR1 SGHTA, CDR2 FQGNSA. The CDR3 spells CASSLAGTGIGTEAFF. CDR3 DNA sequence: TGTGCCAGCAGCTTAGCGGGGACAGGGATAGGCACTGAAGCTTTCTTT.

This clonotype has just a few counts. The CDR3 protein is CASSLGGGVGDTEAFF. The CDR3 DNA sequence: TGTGCCAGCAGCTTAGGCGGGGGCGTGGGTGACACTGAAGCTTTCTTT. This chain joins TRBV7-9 and TRBJ1-1; a possible D gene is TRBD1 (6 bases). CDR3 size: 16 residues. Per germline, CDR1 SEHNR and CDR2 FQNEAQ (reference sequence). Trimming removed 1 base from V and 3 bases from J, with 15 bases in between.